This T cell receptor beta chain came from a study of brain T cells in children with intractable seizures. Study observations and caveats: Pre-surgery blood may have been undersampled, hiding some clones. Viral specificity was inferred only from CDR3 similarity; HCMV serostatus was unknown.

Using immunoSEQ multiplex PCR, the repertoire was profiled, and TCRdb retains in-frame clones only, with some absent. The table lists 340,000 or so clones, about 94% of them singletons, with roughly 5.8% in the top ten. Documented time point: blood from clinic visit 5 months post-surgery; TSC patient then seizure free. The sequenced cases were selected for having the highest brain T cell transcript signatures. CDR1 is SEHNR and CDR2 is FQNEAQ in the germline V gene (reference sequence). The V and J ends lost 3 bases and 3 bases, in that order; junction bases with no gene match: 0. CDR3 length: 14 residues. For this clone: Its antigen remains unidentified.

The chain is built from TRBV7-9 and TRBJ2-5; 11 bases map to TRBD2. Sequencing used peripheral blood, obtained around 5 months after surgery. This TCR was sampled from a boy less than two years old with tuberous sclerosis and intractable seizures. The DNA of the CDR3 is TGTGCCAGCAGCTTGACTAGCGGGGAAGAGACCCAGTACTTC. It is translated as CASSLTSGEETQYF.